This T cell receptor beta chain was recorded in a study of graft-versus-host responses after intestinal transplantation. Broader study findings: GvH clones appeared in recipient marrow, some first in ileum or blood.

With 1 base removed from V and 4 bases from J, the gap between germline ends came to 13 bases. CDR3 length: 15 residues. CDR1 and CDR2 (germline): LGHNA, YSLEER. Generated by immunoSEQ multiplex PCR, the TCRdb table keeps only in-frame clones and is missing some. The sample contains fewer than 85,000 clones, approximately 87% of which appear only once. Remarks on this clone: As yet, its antigen is unknown.

The chain employs TRBV4-3 and TRBJ1-1; D is ambiguous. Here the sequenced sample was unstimulated CD4+ T cells sorted from spleen or lymph node cells, taken before transplant. The clonotype comes from a human donor who was the organ donor for an intestinal transplant. The CDR3 region has the DNA TGCGCCAGCAGCCAAGTCCATTTAGGCGGCACTGAAGCTTTCTTT. This translates into CASSQVHLGGTEAFF.